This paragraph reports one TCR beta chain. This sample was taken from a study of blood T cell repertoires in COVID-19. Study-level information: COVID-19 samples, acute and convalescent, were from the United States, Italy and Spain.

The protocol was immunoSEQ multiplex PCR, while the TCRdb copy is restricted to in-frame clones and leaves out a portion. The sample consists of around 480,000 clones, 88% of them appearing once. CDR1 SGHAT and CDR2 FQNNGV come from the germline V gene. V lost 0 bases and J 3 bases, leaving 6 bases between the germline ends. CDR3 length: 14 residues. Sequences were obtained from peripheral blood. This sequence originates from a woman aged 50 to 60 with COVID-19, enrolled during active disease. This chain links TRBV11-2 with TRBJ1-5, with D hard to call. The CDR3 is CASSLDRYNQPQHF. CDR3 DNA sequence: TGTGCCAGCAGCTTAGACCGTTACAATCAGCCCCAGCATTTT.